This record covers a single TCR beta chain. No antigen is known for it. Some clones are missing from TCRdb's copy, which holds only in-frame ones; the method was immunoSEQ multiplex PCR. The sample has tens of thousands of clones; about 72% are singletons. This record comes from a study of PD-1 blockade in classical Hodgkin lymphoma. Each patient relapsed following autologous stem cell transplantation, and prior brentuximab vedotin exposure differed. General study findings and limits: The repertoire differences lack a defined cause, possibly disease activity or prior therapy.

The clonotype originates from a human donor with classical Hodgkin lymphoma. The sequences come from peripheral blood mononuclear cells (PBMCs), collected at baseline.

CDR3 nucleotides: TGTGCCACCCACGAAGGGAGGTACACTGAAGCTTTCTTT. Translating it yields CATHEGRYTEAFF. The chain has TRBV6-5 and TRBJ1-1; D uncertain. The CDR3 spans 13 residues. Trimming removed 10 bases from V and 3 bases from J, with 15 bases in between. From germline, CDR1 is MNHEY and CDR2 SVGAGI.